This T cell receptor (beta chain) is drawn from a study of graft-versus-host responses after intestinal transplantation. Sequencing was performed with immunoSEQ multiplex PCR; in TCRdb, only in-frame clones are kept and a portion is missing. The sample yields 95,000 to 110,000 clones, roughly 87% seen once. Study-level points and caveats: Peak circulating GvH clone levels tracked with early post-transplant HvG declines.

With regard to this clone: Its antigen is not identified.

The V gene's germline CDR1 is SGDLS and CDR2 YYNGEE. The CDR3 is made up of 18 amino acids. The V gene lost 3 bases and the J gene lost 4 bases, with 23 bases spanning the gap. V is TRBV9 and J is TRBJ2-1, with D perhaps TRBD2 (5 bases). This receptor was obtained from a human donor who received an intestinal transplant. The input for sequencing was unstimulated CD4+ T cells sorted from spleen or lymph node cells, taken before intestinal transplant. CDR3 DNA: TGTGCCAGCAGCGCATGGGTGCCGGGGTCAAGCGATTACAATGAGCAGTTCTTC. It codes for CASSAWVPGSSDYNEQFF.